Listed below are T cell receptor beta chains from one sample, sequenced in a study of OX40 agonist ivuxolimab in advanced cancers. TCRdb keeps only in-frame clones here, not all; method: immunoSEQ multiplex PCR. Of some 22,000 clones in the sample, about four fifths are singletons; the top ten hold 2% to 2.5%. This sample comprised CD4+ or CD8+ T cells sorted from blood, obtained in a trial of the OX40 agonist ivuxolimab. The receptor source for this set is an adult with an advanced solid tumor such as melanoma, head and neck, liver or kidney cancer. CDR3s include the opening cysteine and the closing phenylalanine or tryptophan. The D gene is left open where the match is weak. Only some rows state a clone size, as once, few, many or a class for expanded clones.

d_gene	j_gene	abundance	v_gene	CDR3aa	CDR3nt
TRBD2	TRBJ2-7	few	TRBV5-6	CASSLPAGGPYEQYF	TGTGCCAGCAGCTTGCCAGCGGGAGGGCCCTACGAGCAGTACTTC
-	TRBJ1-5	-	TRBV19	CASSTLRQESNQPQHF	TGTGCCAGTAGTACCCTAAGACAGGAAAGCAATCAGCCCCAGCATTTT
-	TRBJ2-2	few	TRBV5-8	CASSLYVAHGTGELFF	TGTGCCAGCAGCTTGTATGTAGCCCATGGGACCGGGGAGCTGTTTTTT
-	TRBJ1-1	few	TRBV2	CASSDLGSAFF	TGTGCCAGCAGTGACCTGGGTTCGGCTTTCTTT
-	TRBJ2-7	-	TRBV27	CASRPVGGPQYF	TGTGCCAGCAGACCCGTGGGGGGCCCACAGTACTTC
-	TRBJ2-3	-	TRBV7-2	CASSPSRTWGDTQYF	TGTGCCAGCAGCCCGAGCAGGACCTGGGGGGATACGCAGTATTTT
-	TRBJ2-2	-	TRBV7-2	CASSRRSGSGTGELFF	TGTGCCAGCAGCCGACGGAGCGGGTCGGGCACCGGGGAGCTGTTTTTT
TRBD2	TRBJ2-1	-	TRBV18	CASSPPTGGPGEQFF	TGTGCCAGCTCACCACCGACGGGAGGGCCGGGTGAGCAGTTCTTC
TRBD2	TRBJ2-5	-	TRBV4-1	CASSRPGSSGGVAQYF	TGCGCCAGCAGCCGTCCCGGTAGTAGCGGGGGGGTGGCCCAGTACTTC
-	TRBJ1-6	-	TRBV28	CASSQPLSSPLHF	TGTGCCAGCAGTCAACCGCTGAGTTCACCCCTCCACTTT
-	TRBJ1-2	-	TRBV5-1	CASSAAQGNLGGYTF	TGCGCCAGCAGCGCGGCACAGGGAAATCTAGGCGGCTACACCTTC
TRBD2	TRBJ2-7	-	TRBV7-2	CASSSSGGSYEQYF	TGTGCCAGCAGCTCTTCGGGGGGCTCCTACGAGCAGTACTTC
-	TRBJ2-5	-	TRBV18	CASSPNSQETQYF	TGTGCCAGCTCACCGAATTCCCAAGAGACCCAGTACTTC
-	TRBJ1-1	-	TRBV7-6	CASSLFAGEVEAFF	TGTGCCAGCAGCTTATTTGCAGGAGAGGTTGAAGCTTTCTTT
-	TRBJ2-1	-	TRBV7-9	CASSPPGLNGNEQFF	TGTGCCAGCAGCCCCCCAGGGCTGAACGGCAATGAGCAGTTCTTC
-	TRBJ1-5	-	TRBV18	CASSSDRNPNQPQHF	TGTGCCAGCTCATCCGACAGAAACCCCAATCAGCCCCAGCATTTT
-	TRBJ1-1	-	TRBV15	CATSREYWTEAFF	TGTGCCACCAGCAGAGAATATTGGACTGAAGCTTTCTTT
-	TRBJ1-5	-	TRBV15	CATSRAPGVNQPQHF	TGTGCCACCAGCAGAGCCCCAGGGGTTAATCAGCCCCAGCATTTT
-	TRBJ1-2	-	TRBV6-5	CASSYSEQGIYGYTF	TGTGCCAGCAGTTACTCGGAGCAGGGGATATATGGCTACACCTTC
TRBD2	TRBJ2-1	-	TRBV6-1	CASSEGLGAAGYNEQFF	TGTGCCAGCAGTGAAGGACTCGGGGCAGCGGGATACAATGAGCAGTTCTTC
TRBD1	TRBJ1-1	-	TRBV10-3	CAISLDRGDTEAFF	TGTGCCATCAGTCTGGACAGGGGGGACACTGAAGCTTTCTTT
-	TRBJ1-2	-	TRBV7-2	CASSFPGPSNYGYTF	TGTGCCAGCAGCTTCCCGGGACCTTCTAACTATGGCTACACCTTC
-	TRBJ1-1	-	TRBV5-1	CASSFDGATTEAFF	TGCGCCAGCAGCTTCGACGGGGCTACCACTGAAGCTTTCTTT
-	TRBJ1-2	medium-sized	TRBV30	CAWSVRLAYGYTF	TGTGCCTGGAGTGTAAGGCTGGCCTATGGCTACACCTTC
TRBD2	TRBJ2-1	-	TRBV27	CASMGLAGNNEQFF	TGTGCCAGCATGGGGCTAGCGGGAAACAATGAGCAGTTCTTC
-	TRBJ2-2	-	TRBV7-6	CASSLARGRQWNTGELFF	TGTGCCAGCAGCTTAGCCAGAGGTAGACAGTGGAACACCGGGGAGCTGTTTTTT
-	TRBJ2-3	-	TRBV11-3	CASSLGGADTQYF	TGTGCCAGCAGCTTAGGGGGCGCAGATACGCAGTATTTT
-	TRBJ1-3	-	TRBV7-2	CASSLGVMGPGKGNTIYF	TGTGCCAGCAGCTTAGGCGTTATGGGTCCAGGGAAGGGAAACACCATATATTTT
TRBD2	TRBJ2-2	-	TRBV5-4	CASSPPGLAGGPTGELFF	TGTGCCAGCAGCCCGCCGGGACTAGCGGGGGGGCCCACCGGGGAGCTGTTTTTT
-	TRBJ2-2	-	TRBV7-3	CASSKQGNTGELFF	TGTGCCAGCAGCAAACAGGGGAACACCGGGGAGCTGTTTTTT
TRBD2	TRBJ2-1	-	TRBV28	CASRSGRAEQFF	TGTGCCAGCAGGAGCGGGAGGGCTGAGCAGTTCTTC
-	TRBJ2-2	-	TRBV7-3	CASSLTSPGELFF	TGTGCCAGCAGCTTAACCAGTCCGGGGGAGCTGTTTTTT
TRBD2	TRBJ2-1	-	TRBV11-2	CASSRGTSVNEQFF	TGTGCCAGCAGCCGTGGGACTAGCGTCAATGAGCAGTTCTTC
-	TRBJ2-3	-	TRBV7-2	CASSTPPGWGPSTDTQYF	TGTGCCAGCAGCACCCCACCGGGGTGGGGCCCTAGCACAGATACGCAGTATTTT
-	TRBJ2-6	-	TRBV28	CASSQTGSGANVLTF	TGTGCCAGCAGCCAGACAGGCTCTGGGGCCAACGTCCTGACTTTC
-	TRBJ2-2	-	TRBV6-4	CASSDTGGNGELFF	TGTGCCAGCAGTGATACGGGGGGCAACGGGGAGCTGTTTTTT
-	TRBJ2-5	-	TRBV4-1	CASSRNPGGGEETQYF	TGCGCCAGCAGCCGCAACCCCGGAGGAGGGGAAGAGACCCAGTACTTC
TRBD1	TRBJ2-3	few	TRBV29-1	CSGRQGARDTQYF	TGCAGCGGGCGACAGGGGGCGAGGGATACGCAGTATTTT
TRBD2	TRBJ2-3	-	TRBV27	CASSWTSGSTDTQYF	TGTGCCAGCAGTTGGACTAGCGGAAGCACAGATACGCAGTATTTT
-	TRBJ2-2	-	TRBV5-6	CASSLDSVWELFF	TGTGCCAGCAGCTTGGATTCGGTGTGGGAGCTGTTTTTT
-	TRBJ1-3	-	TRBV6-6	CASGSRGLRGNTIYF	TGTGCCAGCGGCTCCCGGGGCCTGAGGGGAAACACCATATATTTT
-	TRBJ2-5	-	TRBV28	CASIPATTGIQYF	TGTGCCAGCATTCCCGCCACAACCGGGATCCAGTACTTC
-	TRBJ2-3	-	TRBV5-6	CASSVVDRGTDTQYF	TGTGCCAGCAGCGTTGTAGACCGGGGCACAGATACGCAGTATTTT
-	TRBJ1-6	-	TRBV4-3	CASSESFESPLHF	TGCGCCAGCAGCGAGAGCTTTGAGTCACCCCTCCACTTT
-	TRBJ2-1	-	TRBV7-3	CASSLVGVSEQFF	TGTGCCAGCAGCTTAGTTGGCGTCAGTGAGCAGTTCTTC
-	TRBJ1-2	once	TRBV21-1	CASSPTGQLYGYTF	TGTGCCAGCAGCCCGACGGGACAGCTCTATGGCTACACCTTC